This record concerns one T cell receptor (beta chain) sequence. Trimming pared 3 bases from V and 3 bases from J, leaving 13 bases between. The CDR3 has 15 amino acids. The V gene's germline CDR1 is SGHTA and CDR2 FQGTGA. The data originate from a study of shared clonotypes between healthy human individuals. The table came from immunoSEQ multiplex PCR; TCRdb's copy has only in-frame clones and leaves some out. Seen here are around 1,000,000 clones, around three quarters observed once, and the top ten hold 0.7% to 0.95%. The sample consisted of memory CD4+ T cells from PBMCs. Subset given: CD45RA-negative fraction. The V and J genes are TRBV7-3 and TRBJ2-3, with D perhaps matching TRBD1 or TRBD2 (6 bases each). This receptor was obtained from a man aged 18 to 35 in good health. Some clones in this sample may be carry-over from other donors' samples. In nucleotides, the CDR3 is TGTGCCAGCAGCTTTAATGTAGGGGGGACAGATACGCAGTATTTT. Its translation: CASSFNVGGTDTQYF.